The clone carrying this T cell receptor (beta chain) was counted once. Germline V lookup: CDR1 SNHLY, CDR2 FYNNEI. After removal of 6 bases from V and 5 bases from J, the junction contained 6 bases not matched to a gene. The CDR3 has 14 residues. This record belongs to a study of blood T cell repertoires in COVID-19. Across the study: T cells, B-cell-depleted T cells, or PBMCs supplied cDNA or gDNA.

Assay: immunoSEQ multiplex PCR; the TCRdb copy retains only in-frame clones and omits some. The table shows 200,000 or so clones, with about 83% occurring only once. The V gene is TRBV2, the J gene TRBJ2-5; 10 positions agree with TRBD1. This TCR derives from a woman between 70 and 85 years old with active or convalescent COVID-19. The sequenced sample consisted of peripheral blood. This CDR3 is CASSRQGAGETQYF. CDR3 nucleotide sequence: TGTGCCAGCAGCAGACAGGGGGCCGGGGAGACCCAGTACTTC.